These 6 T cell receptor beta chains share one sample of origin, sequenced in a study of T cell responses to AZD1222 COVID-19 vaccine. Method: immunoSEQ multiplex PCR; TCRdb's copy keeps in-frame clones and lacks some. This sample yields 95,000 to 110,000 clones, of which over 80% are seen a single time; 7% to 10% belongs to the top ten. The sequenced sample was peripheral blood, obtained on day 0 of AZD1222 vaccination. These receptors were taken from an adult in good health.

The chain has TRBV19 and TRBJ2-5; TRBD1 matches at 9 bases. Trimming cost V 3 bases and J 11 bases; bases outside gene matches: 10. Germline CDR1 is LNHDA and CDR2 is SQIVND (reference sequence). The CDR3 runs to 14 residues. The CDR3 region has the DNA TGTGCCAGTAGTATTGAACAGGGGGCCAGAGAACAGTACTTC. It encodes CASSIEQGAREQYF.

The rearrangement links TRBV7-2 to TRBJ2-1; tentatively, D is TRBD1 (6 bases). V dropped 1 base and J dropped 5 bases, with 12 bases sitting between them. The CDR3 extends over 15 amino acids. Germline V CDR1 and CDR2: SGHTA, FQGNSA. This CDR3 is CASSLVRTGNNEQFF. The CDR3 DNA is TGTGCCAGCAGCTTAGTTAGAACAGGGAACAATGAGCAGTTCTTC.

This rearrangement joins TRBV11-2 to TRBJ1-6, with D uncertain. Looked up from germline, CDR1 is SGHAT and CDR2 is FQNNGV. V was trimmed by 4 bases and J by 0 bases, leaving 13 bases between them. The CDR3 is 17 amino acids. The CDR3 nucleotides read TGTGCCAGCAGCTCCTTAAGCACACTCTCCTATAATTCACCCCTCCACTTT. Protein: CASSSLSTLSYNSPLHF.

The chain links TRBV11-2 to TRBJ1-4; the match to TRBD1 covers 10 bases. Germline V lookup: CDR1 SGHAT, CDR2 FQNNGV. V trimming: 3 bases; J trimming: 3 bases; junction bases outside the gene matches: 4. The CDR3 totals 16 residues. The CDR3 DNA reads as TGTGCCAGCAGCTTTGGGGACAGGGGAGCTAATGAAAAACTGTTTTTT. Amino acids: CASSFGDRGANEKLFF.

The V gene is TRBV4-1, the J gene TRBJ2-5; D may be TRBD1 (5 bases). Germline CDR1 is MGHRA and CDR2 is YSYEKL. CDR3 size: 15 residues. V was clipped by 1 base and J by 5 bases, with 14 bases between them. CDR3 region: CASSQAGARRETQYF. The CDR3 DNA reads TGCGCCAGCAGCCAAGCTGGGGCTAGACGGGAGACCCAGTACTTC.

This sequence joins TRBV18 and TRBJ2-5; D remains unclear. Germline V gene sequence: CDR1 KGHSH, CDR2 LQKENI. V dropped 1 base and J dropped 1 base, with 7 bases sitting between them. The CDR3 is 14 amino acids. In DNA form, the CDR3 reads TGTGCCAGCTCACCACGGTCAACCCAAGAGACCCAGTACTTC. Amino acid sequence: CASSPRSTQETQYF.